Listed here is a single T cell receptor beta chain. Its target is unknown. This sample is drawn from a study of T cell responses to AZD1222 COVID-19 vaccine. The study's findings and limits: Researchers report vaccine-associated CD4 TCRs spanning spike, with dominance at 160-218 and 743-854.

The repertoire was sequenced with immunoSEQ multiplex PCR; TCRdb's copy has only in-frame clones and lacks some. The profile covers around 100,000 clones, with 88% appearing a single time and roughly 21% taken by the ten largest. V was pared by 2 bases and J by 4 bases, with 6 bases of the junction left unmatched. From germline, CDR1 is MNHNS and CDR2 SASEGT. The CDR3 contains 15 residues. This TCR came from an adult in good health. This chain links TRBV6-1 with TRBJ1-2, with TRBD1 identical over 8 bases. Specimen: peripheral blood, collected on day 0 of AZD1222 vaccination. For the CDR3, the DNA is TGTGCCAGCAGTGAACAGGCAGGGGGCTCCTATGGCTACACCTTC. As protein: CASSEQAGGSYGYTF.